The rows below give T cell receptor beta chains drawn from one sample of a study of T cell repertoires in cytomegalovirus infection. These receptors are not linked to any known antigen. TCRdb reanalysed the reads using MiXCR and keeps one entry per CDR3 protein. The data hold some 350,000 distinct CDR3 sequences, with just under 35% observed a single time. Here the sequenced sample was cultured PBMCs, taken from culture after CMV antigen stimulation. These receptors originate from a human donor in good health (CMV status not recorded). Some clones in this sample may be carry-over from other donors' samples. The conserved cysteine and the conserved F or W are not part of the CDR3 here. Each record gives: V gene, clone size, CDR3 length, CDR3 protein. For some rows the clone size is stated as once, few or many, or as a class when expanded; others skip it.

TRBV7-2	NA	14	ASSLARDRRSYEQY
TRBV7-2	many	14	ASRSTVSSYNSPLH
TRBV19	few	13	ASSIGSGRSNEQF
TRBV27	once	14	ASRPTGTAFQETQY
TRBV7-8	many	13	ASSWADYSNQPQH
TRBV30	few	12	ALGTGYRDYGYT
TRBV11-2	few	14	ASSLDGGSTSNEQF
TRBV7-2	NA	11	ASSSPGTGGKY
TRBV28	NA	11	ASSYAGVDEQF
TRBV11-3	few	12	ASSLEGNSYEQY
TRBV4-3	few	10	ASSQAGTEAF
TRBV7-8	few	14	ASSTRQGPYGNTIY
TRBV7-8	many	16	ASSLAGAFVTPLYEQY